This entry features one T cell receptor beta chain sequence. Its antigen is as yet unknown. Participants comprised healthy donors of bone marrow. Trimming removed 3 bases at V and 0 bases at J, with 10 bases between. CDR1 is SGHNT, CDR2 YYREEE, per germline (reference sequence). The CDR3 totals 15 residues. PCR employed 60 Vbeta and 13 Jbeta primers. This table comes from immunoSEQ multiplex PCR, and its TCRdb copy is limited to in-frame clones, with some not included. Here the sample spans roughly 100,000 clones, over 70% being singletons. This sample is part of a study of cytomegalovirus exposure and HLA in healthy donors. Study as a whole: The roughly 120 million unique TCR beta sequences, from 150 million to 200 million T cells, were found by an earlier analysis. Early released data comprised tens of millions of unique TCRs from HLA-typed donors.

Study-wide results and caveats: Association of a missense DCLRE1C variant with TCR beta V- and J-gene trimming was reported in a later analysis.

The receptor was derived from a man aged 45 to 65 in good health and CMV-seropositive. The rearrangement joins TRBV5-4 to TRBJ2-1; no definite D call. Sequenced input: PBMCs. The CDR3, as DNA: TGTGCCAGCAGCTCCGACTTGAGCTCCTACAATGAGCAGTTCTTC. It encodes CASSSDLSSYNEQFF. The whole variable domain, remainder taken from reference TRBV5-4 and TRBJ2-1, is ETGVTQSPTHLIKTRGQQVTLRCSSQSGHNTVSWYQQALGQGPQFIFQYYREEENGRGNFPPRFSGLQFPNYSSELNVNALELDDSALYLCASSSDLSSYNEQFFGPGTRLTVL.